This T cell receptor (beta chain) was recovered during a study of blood T cell repertoires in COVID-19. Overall study context: COVID-19 samples collected from the United States, Italy and Spain covered acute and convalescent phases. PBMCs, B-cell-depleted T cells, or T cells provided the cDNA or gDNA that made up the material.

The CDR3 length is 13 residues. From germline, CDR1 is SGHNT and CDR2 YYREEE (reference sequence). J was trimmed by 7 bases and V by 5 bases; bases with no gene match: 7. Only one count was recorded for this clone. Original data processing: Cell counts per sample came from amplifying reference gene primers. Profiling relied on immunoSEQ multiplex PCR, and the TCRdb table lists in-frame clones only, not all of them. The DNA was the basis for D and trimming; V, J and clone size are from that table. The sample records some 250,000 clones, about 88% being singletons. This TCR was recovered from a woman aged 40 to 50 who had recovered from COVID-19. The chain links TRBV5-4 to TRBJ2-3; 7 bases agree with TRBD2. Sequenced: peripheral blood. CDR3 nucleotides: TGTGCCAGCAGGGCCCTAGCGGAATATACGCAGTATTTT. Its translation: CASRALAEYTQYF.